Below, 25 T cell receptor beta chains from the same sample are listed, as sequenced in a study of immune evolution from preneoplasia to lung adenocarcinoma. Clones were sequenced by immunoSEQ multiplex PCR, and TCRdb holds only the in-frame ones, with some missing. The repertoire includes approximately 5,000 clones, about three quarters of them detected once, and about 25% sits in the top ten. Sequencing input: FFPE normal lung tissue adjacent to the tumor. These receptors were collected from a person between 55 and 69 years old with lung adenocarcinoma.

The genes are TRBV7-3 and TRBJ2-4; 8 bases map to TRBD1. V was clipped by 6 bases and J by 1 base; unmatched bases: 5. The CDR3 consists of 15 residues. CDR1 is SGHTA and CDR2 is FQGTGA in the germline V gene. CDR3 DNA: TGTGCCAGCAGTCCGGACAGGGAGGCCAAAAACATTCAGTACTTC. It codes for CASSPDREAKNIQYF.

In DNA form, the CDR3 reads TGTGCCAGCAGCTTCCGTGACAGGGAGGGTCAGTTCTTC. The encoded protein is CASSFRDREGQFF. The rearrangement links TRBV7-6 to TRBJ2-1, with D perhaps assigned TRBD1 or TRBD2 (7 bases each). Trimming cost V 3 bases and J 13 bases, with 16 bases left between them. The CDR3 runs to 13 residues. Germline assignment: CDR1 SGHVS and CDR2 FNYEAQ.

This chain joins TRBV29-1 and TRBJ1-2, with D possibly TRBD1 on 5 matching bases. CDR1 and CDR2 from the germline V gene are SQVTM and ANQGSEA. The CDR3 contains 11 residues. The V gene lost 5 bases and the J gene lost 8 bases, with 12 bases spanning the gap. This CDR3 reads CSVPLGVGYTF. The CDR3 bases are TGCAGCGTTCCCTTGGGGGTAGGCTACACCTTC.

The chain combines TRBV7-6 with TRBJ2-3, with D possibly being TRBD2 (7 bases). Trimming removed 3 bases at V and 5 bases at J, with 15 bases between. The CDR3 runs to 15 residues. Per the germline V gene, CDR1 is SGHVS and CDR2 is FNYEAQ. The DNA for the CDR3 is TGTGCCAGCAGCTTGGGCCGGGGGGCGGGAGATACGCAGTATTTT. Residues: CASSLGRGAGDTQYF.

This clone occurred a few times. This rearrangement joins TRBV6-5 to TRBJ2-5, with D unresolved. Deletions cut 2 bases from V and 5 bases from J, with 3 bases between. Germline CDR1 is MNHEY and CDR2 is SVGAGI. This CDR3 has 11 amino acids. CDR3 loop: CASSYGETQYF. CDR3 coding DNA: TGTGCCAGCAGTTACGGGGAGACCCAGTACTTC.

This clone was observed a single time. The rearrangement joins TRBV7-9 to TRBJ1-2, with a possible D match to TRBD1 (5 bases). The CDR3 runs 13 residues. Germline-derived CDR1 and CDR2 are SEHNR and FQNEAQ (reference sequence). Trimming left V 4 bases short and J 7 bases short, with 13 bases between. CDR3 DNA sequence: TGTGCCAGCAGCTCCCAGGACACGGCTGGCTACACCTTC. Its protein is CASSSQDTAGYTF.

V gene TRBV2 combines with J gene TRBJ1-6, with D unclear. V lost 7 bases, J lost 11 bases, and 12 bases lay in between. The germline CDR1 and CDR2 sequences are SNHLY and FYNNEI. This CDR3 has 12 residues. As DNA, the CDR3 is TGTGCCAGCACCGACCCCGCTACACCCCTCCACTTT. Translated, it gives CASTDPATPLHF.

The CDR3 spells CASSQVWGGQETQYF. The CDR3 region has the DNA TGTGCCAGCAGCCAAGTTTGGGGTGGGCAAGAGACCCAGTACTTC. V usage is TRBV14 and J usage is TRBJ2-5; D is unresolved. V lost 1 base and J lost 2, with 11 bases in between. The CDR3 is made up of 15 amino acids. Germline assignment: CDR1 SGHDN and CDR2 FVKESK.

This clone has just a few counts. The chain joins TRBV30 to TRBJ1-2, with 9 bases matching TRBD1. Germline CDR1 is GTSNPN and CDR2 is SVGIG (reference sequence). The CDR3 runs to 14 residues. Trimming removed 3 bases from V and 2 bases from J; junction bases left unmatched: 4. CDR3 protein: CAWSDRGNNYGYTF. CDR3 in DNA: TGTGCCTGGAGCGACAGGGGGAACAACTATGGCTACACCTTC.

On this clone: This sample includes further DNA sequences coding for the same CDR3. J is TRBJ2-7 and V is TRBV7-9, with TRBD2 as a possible D gene (6 bases). Between the trimmed V and J ends, which lost 6 bases and 2 bases, there was a span of 14 bases. CDR3 length equals 14 residues. CDR1 is SEHNR and CDR2 is FQNEAQ in the germline V gene (reference sequence). In DNA form, the CDR3 reads TGTGCCAGCAGTCATACGCGGGGTCCCTACGAGCAGTACTTC. Translated: CASSHTRGPYEQYF.

This clone showed up just once. This chain uses TRBV5-6 with TRBJ1-1; no definite D call. CDR1 and CDR2 from the germline V gene are SGHDT and YYEEEE. Deletions cut 0 bases from V and 2 bases from J, with 8 bases between. The CDR3 spans 14 residues. CDR3 sequence reads: CASSLVSRNTEAFF. The CDR3 coding sequence is TGTGCCAGCAGCTTGGTGTCTAGAAACACTGAAGCTTTCTTT.

This chain links TRBV7-3 with TRBJ2-1; TRBD2 aligns across 8 bases. With V trimmed by 1 base and J by 12 bases, 14 bases remained unmatched. This CDR3 has 16 amino acids. Per the germline V gene, CDR1 is SGHTA and CDR2 is FQGTGA. The CDR3 nucleotides are TGTGCCAGCAGCTTAAGAGCGGGACTAGACAAGTCTCCGCAGTTCTTC. Translated, it gives CASSLRAGLDKSPQFF. The variable domain in full, with the rest retrieved from reference TRBV7-3 and TRBJ2-1, is GAGVSQTPSNKVTEKGKYVELRCDPISGHTALYWYRQSLGQGPEFLIYFQGTGAADDSGLPNDRFFAVRPEGSVSTLKIQRTERGDSAVYLCASSLRAGLDKSPQFFGPGTRLTVL.

The chain combines TRBV30 with TRBJ2-5; D not resolved. This CDR3 region has 12 residues. V gave up 0 bases and J gave up 5 bases, with 7 bases separating them. Looked up from germline, CDR1 is GTSNPN and CDR2 is SVGIG (reference sequence). The CDR3 bases are TGTGCCTGGAGTGTACTTAGTGAGACCCAGTACTTC. The encoded protein is CAWSVLSETQYF.

The chain combines TRBV10-2 with TRBJ2-7; 7 nucleotides align to TRBD2. CDR1 is WSHSY and CDR2 is SAAADI in the germline V gene. The trim removed 6 bases at V and 2 bases at J, leaving 7 bases unmatched. The CDR3 is 14 amino acids. The CDR3 protein is CASRPSGTTYEQYF. The CDR3 region has the DNA TGCGCCAGCAGGCCATCCGGGACTACCTACGAGCAGTACTTC.

This chain links TRBV5-1 with TRBJ2-7; 7 bases line up with TRBD2. This CDR3 contains 13 residues. Germline trimming cut 5 bases from V and 3 bases from J; bases unmatched to any gene: 5. The V gene's germline CDR1 is SGHRS and CDR2 YFSETQ. CDR3 DNA: TGCGCCAGCAGAGAAGCTAGCGGCTACGAGCAGTACTTC. Translated, it gives CASREASGYEQYF. Together with reference TRBV5-1 and TRBJ2-7, the CDR3 gives the full variable domain: KAGVTQTPRYLIKTRGQQVTLSCSPISGHRSVSWYQQTPGQGLQFLFEYFSETQRNKGNFPGRFSGRQFSNSRSEMNVSTLELGDSALYLCASREASGYEQYFGPGTRLTVT.

Only a few counts were recorded for this clone. The sample carries other DNA sequences with the same CDR3. The rearrangement joins TRBV19 to TRBJ2-1; D is undetermined. This CDR3 is built from 13 residues. Germline V gene sequence: CDR1 LNHDA, CDR2 SQIVND (reference sequence). With 6 bases removed from V and 2 bases from J, the gap between germline ends came to 8 bases. CDR3 residues: CASSQATYNEQFF. In DNA form, the CDR3 reads TGTGCCAGTAGCCAGGCTACCTACAATGAGCAGTTCTTC.

The V call is TRBV30, the J call TRBJ2-4; a weak D match, TRBD2 (5 bases). The CDR3 consists of 13 residues. Germline CDR1 reads GTSNPN; CDR2 reads SVGIG (reference sequence). V lost 0 bases and J lost 6, with 9 bases in between. DNA for the CDR3: TGTGCCTGGAGTGTTCCGGGAATAAACATTCAGTACTTC. Encoded protein: CAWSVPGINIQYF.

This clone has only a few counts. The rearrangement links TRBV10-3 to TRBJ1-2; D is possibly TRBD1 (5 bases). CDR1 ENHRY and CDR2 SYGVKD come from the germline V gene. Between the trimmed V and J ends, which lost 1 base and 7 bases, there was a span of 10 bases. CDR3 length equals 13 residues. CDR3 bases: TGTGCCATCAGTGAGTTCAGGGAACGTGGCTACACCTTC. It is translated as CAISEFRERGYTF.

The rearrangement joins TRBV28 to TRBJ1-5; 7 bases are shared with TRBD1. V was pared by 6 bases and J by 9 bases, with 14 bases of the junction left unmatched. CDR3 length equals 15 residues. Germline-derived CDR1 and CDR2 are MDHEN and SYDVKM. For the CDR3, the DNA is TGTGCCAGCAGCCTGGGACAGTTACTTTCGCGGCCCCAGCATTTT. Its protein is CASSLGQLLSRPQHF.

This chain joins TRBV28 and TRBJ1-4, with D perhaps TRBD1 (5 bases). V was trimmed by 5 bases and J by 3 bases, leaving 13 bases between them. The CDR3 covers 15 residues. From germline, CDR1 is MDHEN and CDR2 SYDVKM. The CDR3 DNA follows: TGTGCCAGCAGTCGGGGGTCCGCGCCTAATGAAAAACTGTTTTTT. Translated, it gives CASSRGSAPNEKLFF.

A few counts support this clone. The gene calls are TRBV14 and TRBJ2-5, with 9 bases that match TRBD1. Germline CDR1 is SGHDN and CDR2 is FVKESK. V was clipped by 4 bases and J by 5 bases; unmatched bases: 5. This CDR3 has 14 residues. CDR3 loop: CASSRTGGVETQYF. CDR3 DNA: TGTGCCAGCAGCCGAACAGGGGGCGTCGAGACCCAGTACTTC.

The chain joins TRBV27 to TRBJ2-3; D gene uncertain. Trimming took 7 bases from V and 4 from J, leaving 15 bases between them. The CDR3 runs 14 residues. The germline V gene encodes CDR1 MNHEY and CDR2 SMNVEV (reference sequence). CDR3 DNA: TGTGCCAGCACCAAGGATCAGTGGGCAGATACGCAGTATTTT. Translation: CASTKDQWADTQYF.

In its sample, this clone was seen a few times. The chain links TRBV19 to TRBJ2-1; 9 bases line up with TRBD2. J lost 0 bases, V lost 3 bases, and 3 bases had no gene match. Germline assignment: CDR1 LNHDA and CDR2 SQIVND (reference sequence). This CDR3 is built from 16 residues. This CDR3 is CASSIQAGGSYNEQFF. The CDR3 bases are TGTGCCAGTAGTATTCAAGCGGGAGGCTCCTACAATGAGCAGTTCTTC.

The table lists this clone with a few counts. The chain uses TRBV18 and TRBJ1-1, with D unclear. The CDR3 has 15 residues. The germline V gene has CDR1 KGHSH and CDR2 LQKENI. V was shortened by 2 bases and J by 1 base, with 11 bases between the two germline ends. This CDR3 is CASSPGKGSNTEAFF. The CDR3 nucleotides are TGTGCCAGCTCACCAGGTAAGGGATCGAACACTGAAGCTTTCTTT.

The V and J genes are TRBV11-2 and TRBJ2-3; D is ambiguous. The CDR3 consists of 11 residues. Germline V gene sequence: CDR1 SGHAT, CDR2 FQNNGV. V shed 7 bases and J shed 6 bases, with 8 bases lying between them. The CDR3 DNA sequence: TGTGCCAGCACCCTCCAGGATACGCAGTATTTT. Translating it yields CASTLQDTQYF.